The 26 T cell receptor beta chains presented below share a single source sample, sequenced in a study of blood T cell repertoires in COVID-19 (dated by TCRdb to between 2020 and 2021). The protocol used for the library was the immunoSEQ multiplex PCR assay. Not all clones reach the TCRdb copy of this immuneACCESS table, which keeps in-frame sequences only. Checked studies attribute under half of the gap to unresolved V genes and leave the rest unexplained. The sample table shows 170,000 or so clones, and approximately 85% are seen once. The top ten clones comprise approximately 9% of the sample. Input material: PBMCs or T cells enriched from blood (not recorded which). These TCRs come from a woman aged 18-29 years who had recovered from COVID-19.

This chain connects TRBV15 to TRBJ1-1; 8 nucleotides align to TRBD1. CDR1 and CDR2 from the germline V gene are LNHNV and YYDKDF (reference sequence). The junction had 2 bases not matched to a gene; V was cut back by 1 base and J by 1 base. This CDR3 is built from 15 residues. The CDR3 loop reads CATSRGGTGNTEAFF. CDR3 in DNA: TGTGCCACCAGCAGAGGTGGGACAGGGAACACTGAAGCTTTCTTT. The full variable domain, with the rest looked up from reference TRBV15 and TRBJ1-1, is DAMVIQNPRYQVTQFGKPVTLSCSQTLNHNVMYWYQQKSSQAPKLLFHYYDKDFNNEADTPDNFQSRRPNTSFCFLDIRSPGLGDTAMYLCATSRGGTGNTEAFFGQGTRLTVV.

V gene TRBV27 combines with J gene TRBJ1-4; no clear D gene. The CDR3 spans 15 residues. V was trimmed by 5 bases and J by 5 bases, leaving 15 bases between them. Per the germline V gene, CDR1 is MNHEY and CDR2 is SMNVEV (reference sequence). DNA of the CDR3: TGTGCCAGCAGTCAAAACCGGGGAGACAATGAAAAACTGTTTTTT. As protein: CASSQNRGDNEKLFF.

The V and J genes are TRBV6-2 or TRBV6-3 and TRBJ1-1; 8 bases are a match to TRBD1. Trimming removed 0 bases from V and 6 bases from J; junction bases left unmatched: 3. The CDR3 sequence is 14 residues long. Germline assignment: CDR1 MNHEY and CDR2 SVGEGT. As DNA, the CDR3 is TGTGCCAGCAGTTACTCATCAGGGGGCTCTGAAGCTTTCTTT. Its translation is CASSYSSGGSEAFF.

The rearrangement joins TRBV2 to TRBJ1-6, with 8 bases aligning to TRBD1. CDR1 is SNHLY, CDR2 FYNNEI, per germline. The V segment lost 2 bases and the J segment 5 bases; nucleotides outside the gene matches: 5. CDR3 size: 16 residues. The CDR3, as DNA: TGTGCCAGCAGTGAACAGGGGGACAGGAATAATTCACCCCTCCACTTT. Translating it yields CASSEQGDRNNSPLHF.

The rearrangement joins TRBV6-5 to TRBJ1-2; a weak D match, TRBD1 (5 bases). V shed 0 bases and J shed 7 bases, with 12 bases lying between them. The CDR3 runs 14 residues. The germline V gene encodes CDR1 MNHEY and CDR2 SVGAGI. CDR3 loop: CASSYSRSGVGYTF. Here the CDR3 DNA reads TGTGCCAGCAGTTACTCGAGGTCGGGGGTTGGCTACACCTTC.

This chain uses TRBV9 with TRBJ1-2; D possibly corresponds to TRBD1 (6 bases). The CDR3 sequence is 16 residues long. Trimming took off 3 bases at V and 2 bases at J, with 17 bases between the two ends. Per germline, CDR1 SGDLS and CDR2 YYNGEE. CDR3 in amino acids: CASSANPGQPNYGYTF. The CDR3 coding sequence is TGTGCCAGCAGCGCGAATCCGGGACAACCGAACTATGGCTACACCTTC.

The V and J genes are TRBV28 and TRBJ2-7; 8 bases fit TRBD2. The CDR3 is 14 amino acids. Germline V CDR1 and CDR2: MDHEN, SYDVKM. With 3 bases clipped from V and 7 bases from J, the junction kept 8 bases outside the gene matches. Here the CDR3 reads CASSFSGSPREQYF. The DNA for the CDR3 is TGTGCCAGCAGTTTCAGCGGGAGTCCCCGTGAGCAGTACTTC.

The chain has TRBV5-1 and TRBJ1-5; perhaps TRBD1 as D (6 bases). CDR1 and CDR2 from the germline V gene are SGHRS and YFSETQ. Deletions cut 3 bases from V and 9 bases from J, with 16 bases between. The CDR3 covers 14 residues. The CDR3 DNA reads TGCGCCAGCAGCTCCGGACAGCCCTTGGGGCCCCAGCATTTT. Translating it yields CASSSGQPLGPQHF.

This rearrangement joins TRBV19 to TRBJ1-2; weak D call: TRBD1 (5 bases). CDR3 length: 14 amino acids. Germline CDR1 and CDR2: LNHDA and SQIVND (reference sequence). Trimming took 7 bases from V and 6 from J, leaving 18 bases between them. CDR3: CASTQGLNVHGYTF. CDR3 bases: TGTGCCAGTACCCAGGGCTTGAATGTCCATGGCTACACCTTC.

The chain is built from TRBV5-1 and TRBJ1-2; no clear D gene. Deletions cut 0 bases from V and 4 bases from J, with 7 bases between. Germline CDR1 is SGHRS and CDR2 is YFSETQ. The length of the CDR3 is 13 residues. CDR3 sequence: CASSLVEGYGYTF. The CDR3 bases are TGCGCCAGCAGCTTGGTAGAGGGCTATGGCTACACCTTC.

The CDR3 DNA is TGTGCCAGCAGCTACGGACAGGGGAGCTCTGGAAACACCATATATTTT. Amino acids: CASSYGQGSSGNTIYF. The rearrangement links TRBV2 to TRBJ1-3; 9 nucleotides agree with TRBD1. J gave up 0 bases and V 6 bases, and 6 bases lay outside the gene matches. The CDR3 length is 16 residues. Germline V gene data show CDR1 as SNHLY and CDR2 as FYNNEI.

The chain links TRBV5-1 to TRBJ2-1, with D possibly being TRBD1 (6 bases). CDR1 is SGHRS and CDR2 is YFSETQ in the germline V gene. CDR3 length: 17 residues. V gave up 4 bases and J gave up 2 bases, with 19 bases separating them. The CDR3 loop is CASSDPTQGFAYNEQFF. DNA for the CDR3: TGCGCCAGCAGCGATCCCACACAGGGATTTGCCTACAATGAGCAGTTCTTC.

The chain carries TRBV7-6 and TRBJ2-5; no clear D gene. V was shortened by 1 base and J by 2 bases, with 8 bases between the two germline ends. The germline CDR1 and CDR2 sequences are SGHVS and FNYEAQ. The CDR3 sequence is 14 residues long. The CDR3: CASSLGAIQETQYF. CDR3 coding DNA: TGTGCCAGCAGCTTAGGAGCGATTCAAGAGACCCAGTACTTC.

CDR3 bases: TGTGCCAGTAGTATGGGTTCAGCGGGAGTCGGCGAGCAGTACTTC. This sequence encodes CASSMGSAGVGEQYF. The rearrangement links TRBV19 to TRBJ2-7; 8 bases match TRBD2. J gave up 6 bases and V 3 bases, and 10 bases lay outside the gene matches. The CDR3 is 15 amino acids. Germline V gene lookup returns CDR1 LNHDA and CDR2 SQIVND (reference sequence). Complete variable domain (other parts from reference TRBV19 and TRBJ2-7): DGGITQSPKYLFRKEGQNVTLSCEQNLNHDAMYWYRQDPGQGLRLIYYSQIVNDFQKGDIAEGYSVSREKKESFPLTVTSAQKNPTAFYLCASSMGSAGVGEQYFGPGTRLTVT.

The gene calls are TRBV27 and TRBJ1-6, with D perhaps matching TRBD1 (6 bases). Trimming pared 4 bases from V and 6 bases from J, leaving 10 bases between. Germline lookup yields CDR1 MNHEY and CDR2 SMNVEV (reference sequence). The CDR3 is made up of 14 amino acids. The CDR3 DNA reads TGTGCCAGCAGTTCGTTAGGGGGTAATTCACCCCTCCACTTT. Encoded protein: CASSSLGGNSPLHF.

The chain carries TRBV28 and TRBJ1-1; 9 positions agree with TRBD1. After removal of 2 bases from V and 6 bases from J, the junction contained 13 bases not matched to a gene. Per the germline V gene, CDR1 is MDHEN and CDR2 is SYDVKM. This CDR3 is 17 amino acids long. The CDR3 loop reads CASSLSGFGTGRPEAFF. Written as DNA, the CDR3 is TGTGCCAGCAGTTTAAGCGGTTTCGGGACAGGGCGTCCTGAAGCTTTCTTT.

The gene calls are TRBV5-1 and TRBJ2-7; possible D gene TRBD2, 5 bases. Trimming cost V 1 base and J 3 bases, with 14 bases left between them. The CDR3 is made up of 15 amino acids. Germline CDR1 SGHRS, CDR2 YFSETQ. The CDR3 sequence is CASSLRAESLYEQYF. CDR3 in DNA: TGCGCCAGCAGCTTGCGAGCGGAGTCTCTCTACGAGCAGTACTTC.

This clone is a singleton in its sample. The chain has TRBV25-1 and TRBJ2-1; 9 nucleotides align to TRBD1. The CDR3 contains 15 residues. Per the germline V gene, CDR1 is MGHDK and CDR2 is SYGVNS. V lost 4 bases to trimming and J lost 1 base; unmatched junction nucleotides: 2. CDR3 protein: CASSGGTGSYNEQFF. The CDR3 nucleotides read TGTGCCAGCAGTGGTGGGACAGGGTCCTACAATGAGCAGTTCTTC.

V and J are TRBV10-1 and TRBJ2-2, with TRBD1 matching over 9 bases. Germline trimming cut 5 bases from V and 6 bases from J; bases unmatched to any gene: 10. Germline V gives CDR1 WNHNN, CDR2 SYGVQD (reference sequence). This CDR3 has 16 residues. The CDR3 is CASSPQTGQGAGELFF. The CDR3 region has the DNA TGCGCCAGCAGTCCACAGACGGGACAGGGCGCCGGGGAGCTGTTTTTT.

The chain carries TRBV27 and TRBJ2-7; D is perhaps TRBD2 (5 bases). Trimming pared 0 bases from V and 2 bases from J, leaving 11 bases between. CDR1 and CDR2 from the germline V gene are MNHEY and SMNVEV (reference sequence). CDR3 size: 15 residues. DNA of the CDR3: TGTGCCAGCAGTTTATCCTGGGAGAACCCCTACGAGCAGTACTTC. It encodes CASSLSWENPYEQYF.

The chain has TRBV5-8 and TRBJ2-6; 10 bases agree with TRBD1. The CDR3 loop spans 20 amino acids. V was pared by 4 bases and J by 0 bases, with 13 bases of the junction left unmatched. Germline CDR1 SGHTS, CDR2 YDEGEE. The CDR3 loop reads CASSPIFGQGDYSGANVLTF. For the CDR3, the DNA is TGTGCCAGCAGCCCAATCTTCGGACAGGGGGATTACTCTGGGGCCAACGTCCTGACTTTC.

This chain connects TRBV30 to TRBJ2-1, with D tentatively TRBD1 (5 bases). The CDR3 runs 14 residues. Trimming pared 4 bases from V and 5 bases from J, leaving 15 bases between. CDR1 and CDR2 (germline): GTSNPN, SVGIG (reference sequence). This CDR3 reads CAWTPGNHHNEQFF. The DNA of the CDR3 is TGTGCCTGGACACCAGGGAACCATCACAATGAGCAGTTCTTC.

The J gene is TRBJ2-3, the V gene TRBV2, with D possibly TRBD2 on 6 matching bases. The length of the CDR3 is 15 residues. V was clipped by 1 base and J by 5 bases, with 13 bases between them. Germline CDR1 is SNHLY and CDR2 is FYNNEI. The CDR3: CASSEGLSGVDTQYF. In DNA, the CDR3 is TGTGCCAGCAGTGAAGGGCTTTCGGGGGTAGATACGCAGTATTTT.

This clone was counted only a few times. The J gene is TRBJ2-7, the V gene TRBV6-5; 9 bases match TRBD1. The CDR3 sequence is 15 residues long. V was pared by 2 bases and J by 4 bases, with 6 bases of the junction left unmatched. From germline, CDR1 is MNHEY and CDR2 SVGAGI. CDR3 protein: CASSYPGQGLYEQYF. For the CDR3, the DNA is TGTGCCAGCAGTTACCCGGGACAGGGTCTTTACGAGCAGTACTTC.

The chain couples TRBV27 to TRBJ2-1, with a tentative D call TRBD2 (6 bases). The length of the CDR3 is 14 residues. V lost 5 bases to trimming and J lost 8 bases, with 16 bases between them. Per germline, CDR1 MNHEY and CDR2 SMNVEV (reference sequence). This CDR3 reads CASSPGPGGDEQFF. The CDR3 DNA reads as TGTGCCAGCAGTCCCGGACCCGGGGGAGATGAGCAGTTCTTC.

The CDR3 region is CASSQEPRTGQGYTF. The CDR3 region has the DNA TGTGCCAGCAGCCAAGAACCTCGGACAGGGCAGGGCTACACCTTC. The chain has TRBV3-1 (or the pseudogene TRBV3-2) and TRBJ1-2; 8 bases match TRBD1. Germline V CDR1 and CDR2: LGHDT, YNNKEL (reference sequence). V lost 0 bases and J lost 8; bases outside the gene matches: 8. The CDR3 covers 15 residues.